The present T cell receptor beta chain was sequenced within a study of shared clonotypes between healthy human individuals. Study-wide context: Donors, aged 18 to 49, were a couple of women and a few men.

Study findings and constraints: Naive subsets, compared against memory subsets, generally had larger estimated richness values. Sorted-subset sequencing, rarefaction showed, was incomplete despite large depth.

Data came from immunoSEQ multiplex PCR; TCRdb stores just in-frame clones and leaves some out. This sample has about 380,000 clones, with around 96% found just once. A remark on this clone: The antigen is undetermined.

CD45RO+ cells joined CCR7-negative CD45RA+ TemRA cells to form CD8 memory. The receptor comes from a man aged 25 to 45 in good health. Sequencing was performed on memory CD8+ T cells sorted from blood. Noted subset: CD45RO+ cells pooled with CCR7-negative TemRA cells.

The CDR3 DNA reads TGTGCCAGCAGTCGCCGGGACTCACAAGAGACCCAGTACTTC. Its translation is CASSRRDSQETQYF. The V and J genes are TRBV6-5 and TRBJ2-5; a weak D match, TRBD2 (6 bases). The CDR3 covers 14 residues. Germline CDR1 is MNHEY and CDR2 is SVGAGI. The germline V and J ends were trimmed by 5 bases and 2 bases, with 12 bases remaining between them.